This TCR beta chain was profiled in a study of blood T cell repertoires in COVID-19. Study details: The origin of the acute and convalescent COVID-19 samples was the United States, Italy and Spain. T cells, B-cell-depleted T cells, or PBMCs supplied cDNA or gDNA.

The V gene end was trimmed by 5 bases and the J gene end by 4 bases; junction bases not matched to a gene: 7. The CDR3 runs to 14 residues. The germline V gene has CDR1 MDHEN and CDR2 SYDVKM. In the original workflow: Amplifying reference gene primers gave estimates of nucleated cell counts. TCRdb's copy holds only in-frame clones and misses some; the assay was immunoSEQ multiplex PCR. V, J and clone size are those of that table, while D and trimming were read from the DNA. In the table there are approximately 97,000 clones, 80% to 90% of which are singletons. The receptor was isolated from a human donor in a cohort sampled during active COVID-19. The sample taken for sequencing was peripheral blood. The chain employs TRBV28 and TRBJ1-2, with 7 nucleotides matching TRBD1. CDR3 sequence: CASSPGQPPYGYTF. The CDR3 bases are TGTGCCAGCAGTCCGGGACAGCCACCCTATGGCTACACCTTC.